A single sample gave rise to the 20 T cell receptor beta chains below, sequenced in a study of blood T cell repertoires in COVID-19. Measured with immunoSEQ multiplex PCR; TCRdb has only the in-frame clones, and not every one. The sample includes roughly 140,000 clones, roughly 90% of them seen just once. Sequenced material: PBMCs or T cells enriched from blood (not recorded which). The source of these receptors is a woman in her twenties or thirties with acute COVID-19.

This chain connects TRBV27 to TRBJ2-2; a possible D gene is TRBD1 (5 bases). This CDR3 spans 17 amino acids. Trimming removed 6 bases from V and 0 bases from J, with 17 bases in between. Germline V gene data show CDR1 as MNHEY and CDR2 as SMNVEV (reference sequence). The CDR3 bases are TGTGCCAGCAGCATAGGGGCCAGGGCGTCGAACACCGGGGAGCTGTTTTTT. Translating gives CASSIGARASNTGELFF.

This chain links TRBV30 with TRBJ1-3; no clear D gene. The CDR3 consists of 15 residues. V was pared by 3 bases and J by 2 bases, with 14 bases between. Germline loops: CDR1 GTSNPN, CDR2 SVGIG (reference sequence). CDR3 sequence reads: CAWSHTSGAGNTIYF. The CDR3 DNA reads as TGTGCCTGGAGCCATACGTCAGGCGCTGGAAACACCATATATTTT. Combining the CDR3 with reference TRBV30 and TRBJ1-3 gives the whole variable domain SQTIHQWPATLVQPVGSPLSLECTVEGTSNPNLYWYRQAAGRGLQLLFYSVGIGQISSEVPQNLSASRPQDRQFILSSKKLLLSDSGFYLCAWSHTSGAGNTIYFGEGSWLTVV.

This sequence joins TRBV30 and TRBJ1-3, with D perhaps matching TRBD1 (5 bases). CDR1 is GTSNPN, CDR2 SVGIG, per germline (reference sequence). Trimming took off 0 bases at V and 5 bases at J, with 14 bases between the two ends. This CDR3 contains 15 residues. The CDR3 is CAWSVKGRGRNTIYF. In nucleotides, the CDR3 is TGTGCCTGGAGTGTAAAGGGGCGCGGGAGAAACACCATATATTTT.

This chain joins TRBV12-3 or TRBV12-4 and TRBJ1-1; the D gene is possibly TRBD1 (6 bases). The CDR3 sequence is 13 residues long. V was trimmed by 6 bases and J by 7 bases, leaving 15 bases between them. CDR3 DNA: TGTGCCAGCAGCCCCGGGGGGGGCGGTGAAGCTTTCTTT. It translates to CASSPGGGGEAFF.

The chain links TRBV3-1 (or the pseudogene TRBV3-2) to TRBJ2-7, with 14 bases fitting TRBD2. CDR1 is LGHDT, CDR2 YNNKEL, per germline (reference sequence). There are 21 residues in the CDR3. V trimming: 2 bases; J trimming: 5 bases; junction bases outside the gene matches: 20. The CDR3 loop is CASSQSREAGLAGAWGDEQYF. CDR3 nucleotides: TGTGCCAGCAGCCAATCCAGGGAGGCGGGACTAGCGGGAGCGTGGGGCGACGAGCAGTACTTC.

The chain uses TRBV18 and TRBJ1-1; 7 bases map to TRBD1. The ends lost 1 base at V and 7 bases at J; junction bases unmatched: 6. CDR3 size: 14 residues. Germline V gene sequence: CDR1 KGHSH, CDR2 LQKENI. The CDR3 loop is CASSPRDRDLEAFF. CDR3 DNA: TGTGCCAGCTCACCACGCGACAGGGACCTTGAAGCTTTCTTT.

The CDR3 DNA reads as TGTGCCAGCAGTTCCCCGGGACTAGCGAAGAACAATGAGCAGTTCTTC. This gives the protein CASSSPGLAKNNEQFF. The J gene is TRBJ2-1, the V gene TRBV27; TRBD2 aligns across 10 bases. This CDR3 has 16 amino acids. CDR1 and CDR2 (germline): MNHEY, SMNVEV (reference sequence). J was trimmed by 5 bases and V by 4 bases; bases with no gene match: 8.

This chain links TRBV11-3 with TRBJ2-3; TRBD2 agrees at 8 bases. The CDR3 runs to 15 residues. Germline-derived CDR1 and CDR2 are SGHNT and YENEEA. V lost 1 base and J lost 2; bases outside the gene matches: 2. CDR3 region: CASSLVSGNTDTQYF. CDR3 nucleotides: TGTGCCAGCAGCTTAGTTAGCGGGAACACAGATACGCAGTATTTT.

The chain joins TRBV10-3 to TRBJ2-5, with D possibly TRBD2 on 5 matching bases. There are 12 residues in the CDR3. The germline V gene encodes CDR1 ENHRY and CDR2 SYGVKD. With 8 bases removed from V and 2 bases from J, the gap between germline ends came to 9 bases. The DNA of the CDR3 is TGTGCCATCTCTCAGCGGCAAGAGACCCAGTACTTC. Translation gives CAISQRQETQYF.

The chain employs TRBV18 and TRBJ2-3; 9 bases agree with TRBD2. CDR3 length equals 21 residues. V dropped 0 bases and J dropped 1; count of bases not matched to a gene: 17. Germline V gene sequence: CDR1 KGHSH, CDR2 LQKENI. This CDR3 is CASSPPAGVSGRIRGTDTQYF. The CDR3 bases are TGTGCCAGCTCACCACCCGCCGGGGTTAGCGGGAGAATAAGGGGCACAGATACGCAGTATTTT.

V and J are TRBV28 and TRBJ1-5, with 9 bases that match TRBD1. The J segment lost 4 bases and the V segment lost 5 bases, leaving 6 bases of the junction unmatched. From germline, CDR1 is MDHEN and CDR2 SYDVKM. The CDR3 loop spans 15 amino acids. The CDR3 DNA reads TGTGCCAGCAGTCCGGATGGACAGGGGAATCAGCCCCAGCATTTT. Protein product: CASSPDGQGNQPQHF.

The chain links TRBV28 to TRBJ2-5; the D gene is possibly TRBD2 (5 bases). Germline V gene data show CDR1 as MDHEN and CDR2 as SYDVKM. The V end was cut by 6 bases, the J end by 5 bases, with 13 bases between. This CDR3 has 13 amino acids. The CDR3 sequence is CASRPGLGETQYF. CDR3 nucleotide sequence: TGTGCCAGCAGGCCCGGACTGGGGGAGACCCAGTACTTC.

The V gene is TRBV5-1, the J gene TRBJ2-2; D perhaps matches TRBD2 (5 bases). The CDR3 extends over 19 amino acids. The germline V and J ends were trimmed by 4 bases and 1 base, with 23 bases remaining between them. From germline, CDR1 is SGHRS and CDR2 YFSETQ. As DNA, the CDR3 is TGCGCCAGCAGCCTAGTAGGCGGGTCTTGGGAGTTGAACACCGGGGAGCTGTTTTTT. Translating gives CASSLVGGSWELNTGELFF.

This chain connects TRBV7-6 to TRBJ2-5, with a possible D match to TRBD1 (6 bases). The V end was cut by 1 base, the J end by 4 bases, with 13 bases between. Germline loops: CDR1 SGHVS, CDR2 FNYEAQ. CDR3 length: 15 amino acids. This chain's CDR3 is CASSLVAGAGETQYF. The CDR3 nucleotides read TGTGCCAGCAGCTTAGTGGCAGGGGCAGGAGAGACCCAGTACTTC.

V and J are TRBV5-1 and TRBJ2-5; D gene ambiguous. CDR1 SGHRS and CDR2 YFSETQ come from the germline V gene. The V and J ends lost 2 bases and 4 bases respectively, with 15 bases between them. CDR3 length: 15 amino acids. CDR3 loop: CASSLLLGALETQYF. The CDR3 DNA sequence: TGCGCCAGCAGCTTATTGCTTGGAGCCTTAGAGACCCAGTACTTC.

The chain uses TRBV4-1 and TRBJ1-5; D is perhaps TRBD1 (6 bases). This CDR3 comprises 17 residues. Trimming stripped 0 bases from V and 5 bases from J, with 17 bases between. The germline gives CDR1 MGHRA, CDR2 YSYEKL. The CDR3 DNA reads TGCGCCAGCAGCCAAGATGACCGACAGGTCCCCTATCAGCCCCAGCATTTT. Its protein product is CASSQDDRQVPYQPQHF.

This chain joins TRBV4-1 and TRBJ2-3, with D possibly being TRBD1 (5 bases). V lost 4 bases and J 0 bases, leaving 8 bases between the germline ends. The CDR3 consists of 14 residues. Germline V CDR1 and CDR2: MGHRA, YSYEKL. CDR3 region: CASSPAGSTDTQYF. CDR3 in DNA: TGCGCCAGCAGCCCTGCAGGGAGCACAGATACGCAGTATTTT.

The V call is TRBV7-9, the J call TRBJ1-1, with D unresolved. The CDR3 is made up of 13 amino acids. CDR1 and CDR2 from the germline V gene are SEHNR and FQNEAQ (reference sequence). Between the trimmed V and J ends, which lost 3 bases and 10 bases, there was a span of 15 bases. CDR3 DNA sequence: TGTGCCAGCAGCTTGCACGGATGGGGAGGAGCTTTCTTT. Its protein product is CASSLHGWGGAFF.

V gene TRBV3-1 (or the pseudogene TRBV3-2) combines with J gene TRBJ2-3; maybe TRBD2 (6 bases). The germline V gene has CDR1 LGHDT and CDR2 YNNKEL (reference sequence). This CDR3 has 18 amino acids. The V and J ends lost 4 bases and 0 bases respectively, with 20 bases between them. As DNA, the CDR3 is TGTGCCAGCAGCCGGGCGCGGGACTCCTACTCTAGCACAGATACGCAGTATTTT. Its translation is CASSRARDSYSSTDTQYF.

This clone was observed once. CDR3 nucleotides: TGTGCCAGCACCCTCTTAGGGGGGGCAATGAACACTGAAGCTTTCTTT. As protein: CASTLLGGAMNTEAFF. The chain combines TRBV5-8 with TRBJ1-1, with a weak D call TRBD1 (6 bases). CDR3 size: 16 residues. CDR1 is SGHTS, CDR2 YDEGEE, per germline. Trimming removed 6 bases at V and 0 bases at J, with 18 bases between.